The T cell receptor (beta chain) under discussion was sequenced for a study of blood T cell repertoires in COVID-19. Repertoires were generated with immunoSEQ multiplex PCR, while TCRdb's copy carries only in-frame clones and drops some. The sample shows about 150,000 clones, 75% to 90% of them seen only once. V was clipped by 7 bases and J by 0 bases, with 22 bases between them. Germline CDR1 LNHDA, CDR2 SQIVND (reference sequence). The CDR3 loop spans 18 amino acids. This chain links TRBV19 with TRBJ1-3, with TRBD1 as a possible D gene (5 bases). The receptor comes from a man aged 45 to 65 who had recovered from COVID-19. The material sequenced was PBMCs or T cells enriched from blood (not recorded which). CDR3 loop: CASTPTSGGAHSGNTIYF. The CDR3 DNA reads as TGTGCCAGTACCCCAACTTCGGGGGGAGCCCACTCTGGAAACACCATATATTTT. Using reference TRBV19 and TRBJ1-3 for the parts outside the CDR3, the full variable domain is DGGITQSPKYLFRKEGQNVTLSCEQNLNHDAMYWYRQDPGQGLRLIYYSQIVNDFQKGDIAEGYSVSREKKESFPLTVTSAQKNPTAFYLCASTPTSGGAHSGNTIYFGEGSWLTVV.